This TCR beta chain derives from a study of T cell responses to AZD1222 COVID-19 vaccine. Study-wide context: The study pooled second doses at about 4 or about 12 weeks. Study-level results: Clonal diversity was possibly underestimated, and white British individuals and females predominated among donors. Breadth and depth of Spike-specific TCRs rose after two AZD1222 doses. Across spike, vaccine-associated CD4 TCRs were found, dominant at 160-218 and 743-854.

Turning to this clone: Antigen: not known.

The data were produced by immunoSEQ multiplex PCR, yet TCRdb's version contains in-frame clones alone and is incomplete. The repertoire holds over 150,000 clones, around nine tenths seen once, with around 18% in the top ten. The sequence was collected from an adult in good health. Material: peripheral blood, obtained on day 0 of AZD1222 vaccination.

CDR3 loop: CASSLVPGPLAETQYF. CDR3 sequence (DNA): TGTGCCAGCAGCTTAGTGCCGGGACCCCTCGCAGAGACCCAGTACTTC. The gene calls are TRBV7-6 and TRBJ2-5; D could derive from TRBD1 or TRBD2 (5 bases each). V was shortened by 1 base and J by 4 bases, with 16 bases between the two germline ends. Germline CDR1 is SGHVS and CDR2 is FNYEAQ. The length of the CDR3 is 16 residues.